This TCR beta chain was documented in a study of CD8 T cells in ankylosing spondylitis (dated by TCRdb to about 2017). Regarding the research as a whole: The study set out to find disease-linked TCR variants by profiling T cell receptor beta repertoires in ankylosing spondylitis patients and healthy donors. Peripheral blood was sampled, and synovial fluid was additionally collected from ankylosing spondylitis patients. The whole study cohort included over a hundred healthy donors and 20 to 30 ankylosing spondylitis patients.

Results and caveats for the whole study, not just this receptor: Significant enrichment of the disease-linked clones was reported in matched synovial fluid samples from ankylosing spondylitis patients. The disease-linked clones had a CD8+ phenotype and were found at relatively low frequencies in peripheral blood. Some of the motif variants had been reported before in the synovial fluid and blood of reactive arthritis patients, a finding that suggests common disease-initiation mechanisms. A TCR beta motif of several highly homologous amino acid variants appeared characteristic of blood from ankylosing spondylitis patients.

The data were produced on an Illumina HiSeq 2500. TCR beta libraries were prepared by quantitative 5'-RACE with molecular barcodes. As for the original processing: A new computational method, built on a probabilistic model of VDJ rearrangement, was used to identify disease-linked TCR variants. The public reads were reanalyzed by TCRdb: fastp trimming at Q25, MiXCR alignment, in-frame beta chains only. Under each unique CDR3 protein, matching rows form one entry showing the most common genes and DNA. TCRdb's processing, not the study's, gives the V and J calls here. The sample table shows 300,000 to 400,000 distinct CDR3 sequences, and approximately 14% are seen once. The leading ten clones occupy less than 1.1% of the sample. This clonotype was detected only a few times. Its antigen remains unidentified. The sample holds no much larger clone one base away, and base qualities are not on file. CDR1 is given as MNHNS and CDR2 as SASEGT, both from the germline V gene. Trimming at the junction amounts to 4 bases on V and 2 bases on J, and the germline ends lie 21 bases apart. Inclusive of the bounding cysteine and phenylalanine, the CDR3 is 18 residues long. Just the 54-base CDR3 DNA is kept, in frame starting at base 1.

The chain joins TRBV6-1 to TRBJ2-4; the D element could tentatively be TRBD1 or TRBD2, as 6 bases agree for each. Material: blood, either unsorted or a sorted T cell fraction (not recorded which). This TCR came from a male donor with ankylosing spondylitis or in good health (not recorded which). Read as DNA, the sequence is TGTGCCAGCAGTGCGACAGGCGGAGGGTTTTCAACCAAAAACATTCAGTACTTC. Its product reads: CASSATGGGFSTKNIQYF.